This T cell receptor (beta chain) stems from a study of graft-versus-host responses after intestinal transplantation. Study-wide results and caveats: Recipient marrow showed GvH clones, some seen first in ileum or blood. An association linked early post-transplant HvG declines with peak circulating GvH clone levels.

Sequencing used immunoSEQ multiplex PCR; TCRdb keeps in-frame clones, though not all of them. The sample contains about 85,000 clones, under 95% of which appear only once. Germline V gene lookup returns CDR1 ENHRY and CDR2 SYGVKD. Trimming took off 4 bases at V and 3 bases at J, with 12 bases between the two ends. CDR3 length equals 14 residues. Points on this clone: Its antigen is undetermined.

V usage is TRBV10-3 and J usage is TRBJ1-2; TRBD1 is a possible D gene (5 bases). The sample here was unstimulated CD8+ T cells sorted from spleen or lymph node cells, taken before transplant. The TCR was taken from a human donor who was the organ donor for an intestinal transplant. The CDR3 reads CAISVEGGDYGYTF. CDR3 coding DNA: TGTGCCATCAGTGTGGAAGGAGGGGACTATGGCTACACCTTC.